This T cell receptor (beta chain) stems from a study of PD-L1 blockade in urothelial cancer. Locally advanced or metastatic urothelial carcinoma was present in patients. This clone came up once. Clones were sequenced by immunoSEQ multiplex PCR, and TCRdb holds only the in-frame ones, with some missing. Of tens of thousands of clones listed, around 77% are singletons. The CDR3 extends over 15 amino acids. Germline-derived CDR1 and CDR2 are SGHDT and YYEEEE. The V gene end was trimmed by 4 bases and the J gene end by 4 bases; junction bases not matched to a gene: 7. This chain uses TRBV5-6 with TRBJ2-3, with TRBD1 matching 9 bases. This sample comprised PBMCs, obtained around atezolizumab (anti-PD-L1) treatment. The sequence was obtained from a man aged 65 to 85 with urothelial cancer. The CDR3 sequence is CASSAGTGSADTQYF. CDR3 coding DNA: TGTGCCAGCAGCGCCGGGACAGGGTCGGCAGATACGCAGTATTTT.